This T cell receptor beta chain was captured by sequencing in a study of CD8+ T cells in alopecia areata. In the study overall: People stayed on tofacitinib for 6 to 18 months, then stopped the drug for 6 months. Notes on the study in general: Scalp sample data also include resident alphabeta T cells from normal skin.

Deletions cut 1 base from V and 5 bases from J, with 5 bases between. Germline V gene lookup returns CDR1 SGHAT and CDR2 FQNNGV. This CDR3 has 12 residues. Described treatment: oral pan-JAK inhibitor, 5-10 mg twice daily. From alopecia areata patients, lesional scalp punch biopsies and peripheral blood were collected. Remarks on this clone: Antigen specificity is unknown.

Following RNA extraction, reverse transcription yielded cDNA that acted as the sequencing template. Using immunoSEQ multiplex PCR, the repertoire was profiled, and TCRdb retains in-frame clones only, with some absent. Among around 190,000 clones listed, 60% were seen once. The sequence was collected from a human donor with alopecia areata. The V gene is TRBV11-2, the J gene TRBJ1-2; D not resolved. The sample here was CD4+ T cells sorted from blood, taken at week 24, from a patient treated with tofacitinib. The CDR3 DNA reads TGTGCCAGCAGCTTAGGGGTTTATGGCTACACCTTC. Amino acid sequence: CASSLGVYGYTF. Full variable domain (outside the CDR3, taken from reference TRBV11-2 and TRBJ1-2): EAGVAQSPRYKIIEKRQSVAFWCNPISGHATLYWYQQILGQGPKLLIQFQNNGVVDDSQLPKDRFSAERLKGVDSTLKIQPAKLEDSAVYLCASSLGVYGYTFGSGTRLTVV.